This entry describes one TCR beta chain. The source of the sample is a study of Ad26.COV2.S vaccination and SARS-CoV-2 variants. Study details: Enrolled in COV1001, the donor was in the Ad26.COV2.S trial arm, which received the vaccine.

The treatment was: some 19 received Ad26.COV2.S at low or high dose, single or two shots; about 5 received placebo; per-sample allocation not given. Sampling occurred on day 63 after the first vaccine or placebo injection. There are 15 residues in the CDR3. Trimming took 3 bases from V and 2 from J, leaving 13 bases between them. Germline V gene lookup returns CDR1 SGHTA and CDR2 FQGTGA. Sequencing used immunoSEQ multiplex PCR; TCRdb keeps in-frame clones, though not all of them. This repertoire shows some 390,000 clones, 89% found once; its top ten account for about 2%. The chain uses TRBV7-3 and TRBJ2-5; no definite D call. The source was peripheral blood, collected in a trial of Ad26.COV2.S vaccine versus placebo. The sequence was obtained from a person between 18 and 65 years old who received the Ad26.COV2.S COVID-19 vaccine or a placebo. CDR3 nucleotides: TGTGCCAGCAGCTTGAGCGCAAAAACACAAGAGACCCAGTACTTC. Residues: CASSLSAKTQETQYF.